One T cell receptor (beta chain) is described in this entry. The target antigen is unknown. These data come from a study of spatial heterogeneity in lung cancer. Whole-study findings and limits: Mutation tallies in tumors tracked expanded intratumoral alpha and beta TCR counts.

Regarding time point: sample taken at primary tumor resection. A unique molecular identifier was carried by every single TCR cDNA molecule. TCRdb analysed the 5' RACE reads with MiXCR anew, one entry per CDR3 protein. The sample comprises 9,000 to 13,000 distinct CDR3 sequences, more than 9.5% of which are singletons, and 30% to 45% rests with the top ten. V trimming: 4 bases; J trimming: 5 bases; junction bases outside the gene matches: 4. CDR3 size: 15 residues. The material sequenced was lung tumor tissue, taken at surgery. The V and J genes are TRBV12-3 or TRBV12-4 and TRBJ2-1; 11 bases fit TRBD1. This TCR was recovered from a male donor with early-stage non-small cell lung cancer. CDR3 coding DNA: TGTGCCAGCAGTTGGTTGGGACAGGGGGACAATGAGCAGTTCTTC. As protein: CASSWLGQGDNEQFF.